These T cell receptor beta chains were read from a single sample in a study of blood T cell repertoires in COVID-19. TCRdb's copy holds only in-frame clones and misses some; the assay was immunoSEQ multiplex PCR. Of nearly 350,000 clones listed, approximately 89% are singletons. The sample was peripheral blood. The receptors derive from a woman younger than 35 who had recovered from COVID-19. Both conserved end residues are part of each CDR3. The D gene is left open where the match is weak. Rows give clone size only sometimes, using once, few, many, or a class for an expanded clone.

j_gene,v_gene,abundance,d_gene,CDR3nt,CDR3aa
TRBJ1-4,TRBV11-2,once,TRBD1,TGTGCCAGCAGCGCGCAAAGGGACAGGGGGGATGAAAAACTGTTTTTT,CASSAQRDRGDEKLFF
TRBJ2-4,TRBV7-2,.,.,TGTGCCAGCAGCTTAGTTCTGGGGGCAGCCAAAAACATTCAGTACTTC,CASSLVLGAAKNIQYF
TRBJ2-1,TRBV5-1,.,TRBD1,TGCGCCAGCAGCTTGGAGACAGGGGTAGGGAATGAGCAGTTCTTC,CASSLETGVGNEQFF
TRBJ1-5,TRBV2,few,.,TGTGCCAGCAGTGAGTATCGGGGTCCCGATACCCAGCATTTT,CASSEYRGPDTQHF
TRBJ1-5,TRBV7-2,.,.,TGTGCCAGCAGCTTGATACATGACCGAGCGGCCCAGCATTTT,CASSLIHDRAAQHF
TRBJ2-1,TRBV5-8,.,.,TGTGCCAGCAGCTTGGGACAGACACTAAACAATGAGCAGTTCTTC,CASSLGQTLNNEQFF
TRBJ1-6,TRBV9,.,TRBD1,TGTGCCAGCAGCGTAGGTGGGACAGGTTATAATTCACCCCTCCACTTT,CASSVGGTGYNSPLHF
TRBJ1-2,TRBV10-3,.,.,TGTGCCATCAGTGACGAGGGCCCCTATGGCTACACCTTC,CAISDEGPYGYTF
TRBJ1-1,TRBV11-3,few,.,TGTGCCAGCAGCTTAGAAAGGGGCACTGAAGCTTTCTTT,CASSLERGTEAFF
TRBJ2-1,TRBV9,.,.,TGTGCCAGCAGCGTAGCTGGAGTGCAGTTCTTC,CASSVAGVQFF
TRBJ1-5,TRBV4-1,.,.,TGCGCCAGCAGCCAAGATCAGGGTAGCAATCAGCCCCAGCATTTT,CASSQDQGSNQPQHF
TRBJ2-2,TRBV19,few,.,TGTGCCAGTAGTCCACGGACAGACCCCACCGGGGAGCTGTTTTTT,CASSPRTDPTGELFF
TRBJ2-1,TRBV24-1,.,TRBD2,TGTGCCACCAGTGCGCGGGGACTAGCGGACTCCTACAATGAGCAGTTCTTC,CATSARGLADSYNEQFF
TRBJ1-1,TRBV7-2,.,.,TGTGCCAGCAGACTGAAACAGGATTTGAACACTGAAGCTTTCTTT,CASRLKQDLNTEAFF
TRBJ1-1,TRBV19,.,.,TGTGCCAGTACCCCAACCCCTGGCCCAGACACTGAAGCTTTCTTT,CASTPTPGPDTEAFF
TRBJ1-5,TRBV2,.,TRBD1,TGTGCCAGCACGGGACAGCCTAATCAGCCCCAGCATTTT,CASTGQPNQPQHF
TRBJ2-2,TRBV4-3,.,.,TGCGCCAGCAGCCAACGGGGACTTCGAGGGACCGGGGAGCTGTTTTTT,CASSQRGLRGTGELFF
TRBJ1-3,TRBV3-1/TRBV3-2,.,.,TGTGCCAGCAGCGCGTCGTATGGTGGAAACACCATATATTTT,CASSASYGGNTIYF
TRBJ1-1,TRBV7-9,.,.,TGTGCCAGCAGCTTGGTAGCAGGGGCCATTCCGGAGGTTGGAGCTTTCTTT,CASSLVAGAIPEVGAFF
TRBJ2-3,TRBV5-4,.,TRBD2,TGTGCCAGCAGCCATAGGACTAGTCTCCCAGATACGCAGTATTTT,CASSHRTSLPDTQYF
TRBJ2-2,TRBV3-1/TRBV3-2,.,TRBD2,TGTGCCAGCAGCCCGGGACTAGCGGGAGGGAAGTACCTGGATCCGGGGGAGCTGTTTTTT,CASSPGLAGGKYLDPGELFF
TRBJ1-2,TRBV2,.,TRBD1,TGTGCCAGCAATCCCCGGGACAGGGGGTGGGGTGGCTACACCTTC,CASNPRDRGWGGYTF
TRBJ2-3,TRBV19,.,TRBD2,TGTGCCAGTAGTGAGGGACTAGCGGAGAGCACAGATACGCAGTATTTT,CASSEGLAESTDTQYF
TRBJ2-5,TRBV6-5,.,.,TGTGCCAGCAGTTACTTCGTGGGCTTACAAGAGACCCAGTACTTC,CASSYFVGLQETQYF